The TCR beta chain under discussion was sequenced for a study of T cell responses to AZD1222 COVID-19 vaccine. The study's findings and limits: Repertoire samples came only from after the peak T cell response. Close to half of all spike-specific TCRs reportedly target regions of the variants that are unmutated. Clonal diversity may have been underestimated, and the donors were mostly white British, with more females than males.

The table came from immunoSEQ multiplex PCR; TCRdb's copy has only in-frame clones and leaves some out. The profile shows 110,000 or so clones, about 88% of them singletons. This CDR3 is 15 amino acids long. Per germline, CDR1 MNHNY and CDR2 SVGAGI (reference sequence). Trimming took 0 bases from V and 1 from J, leaving 10 bases between them. As to this clone: Its target is unknown.

This material consisted of peripheral blood, taken 28 days after the second AZD1222 dose. The chain carries TRBV6-6 and TRBJ2-7, with a weak D call TRBD1 (6 bases). The source is an adult who received the AZD1222 COVID-19 vaccine. The CDR3 loop reads CASSYSRDRSYEQYF. DNA for the CDR3: TGTGCCAGCAGTTACTCGCGCGACAGGTCCTACGAGCAGTACTTC.